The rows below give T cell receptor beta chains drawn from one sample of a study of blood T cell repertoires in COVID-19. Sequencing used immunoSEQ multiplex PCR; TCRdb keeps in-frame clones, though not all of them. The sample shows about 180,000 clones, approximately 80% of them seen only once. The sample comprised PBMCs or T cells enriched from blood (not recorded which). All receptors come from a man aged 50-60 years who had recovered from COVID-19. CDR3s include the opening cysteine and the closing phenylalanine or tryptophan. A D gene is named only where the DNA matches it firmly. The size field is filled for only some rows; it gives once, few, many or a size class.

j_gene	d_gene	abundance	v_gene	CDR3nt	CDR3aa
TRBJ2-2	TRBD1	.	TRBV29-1	TGCAGCGATCTGTGGCCGGGACAGGGACCCCCCGGGGAGCTGTTTTTT	CSDLWPGQGPPGELFF
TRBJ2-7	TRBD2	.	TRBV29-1	TGCAGCGTTGCTAGCGGGGGTCCGTTCTACGAGCAGTACTTC	CSVASGGPFYEQYF
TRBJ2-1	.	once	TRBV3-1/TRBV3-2	TGTGCCAGCAGTCGAAGACAGGAATACAATGAGCAGTTCTTC	CASSRRQEYNEQFF
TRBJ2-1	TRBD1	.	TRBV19	TGTGCCAGTAAGTCCCCCGGGACAGGCCGTAACAATGAGCAGTTCTTC	CASKSPGTGRNNEQFF
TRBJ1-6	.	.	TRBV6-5	TGTGCCAGCAGTTTCCGCGGGGGCCATAATTCACCCCTCCACTTT	CASSFRGGHNSPLHF
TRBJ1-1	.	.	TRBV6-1	TGTGCCAGCAGTGAAGCGGGGGCCTCAACTGAAGCTTTCTTT	CASSEAGASTEAFF
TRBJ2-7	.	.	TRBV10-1	TGCGCCAGCAGTGAGACATTAACAGGTGACGAGCAGTACTTC	CASSETLTGDEQYF
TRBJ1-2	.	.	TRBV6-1	TGTGCCAGCAGTGAATATGGCGGAGCTAACTATGGCTACACCTTC	CASSEYGGANYGYTF
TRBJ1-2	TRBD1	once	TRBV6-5	TGTGCCACCGGACAGGGTGCATATGGCTACACCTTC	CATGQGAYGYTF
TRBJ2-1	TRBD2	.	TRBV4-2	TGTGCCAGCAGCCCCCGGACTAGCGGGTCGTACAATGAGCAGTTCTTC	CASSPRTSGSYNEQFF
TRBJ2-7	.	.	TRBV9	TGTGCCAGCAGCGTAGATCAGATCGAGCAGTACTTC	CASSVDQIEQYF